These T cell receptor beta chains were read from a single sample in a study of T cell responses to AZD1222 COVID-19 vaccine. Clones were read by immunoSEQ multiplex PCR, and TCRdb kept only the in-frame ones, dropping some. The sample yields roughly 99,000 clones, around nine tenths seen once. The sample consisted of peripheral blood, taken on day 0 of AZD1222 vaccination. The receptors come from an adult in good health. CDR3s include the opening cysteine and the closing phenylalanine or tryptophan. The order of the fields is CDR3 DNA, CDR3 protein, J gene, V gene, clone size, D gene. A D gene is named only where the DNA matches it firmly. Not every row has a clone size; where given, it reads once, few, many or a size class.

TGTGCCACCAGCAGGGCCAGAACAGGGACGGAAGAGACCCAGTACTTC	CATSRARTGTEETQYF	TRBJ2-5	TRBV15	-	-
TGCAGTGCTAGTTCTGGTGGCACCTTCTCTGGGGCCAACGTCCTGACTTTC	CSASSGGTFSGANVLTF	TRBJ2-6	TRBV20-1	-	-
TGTGCCAGCAGACTGCTAAGGACGCTAGTATTAGGGGAGGCCTACGAGCAGTACTTC	CASRLLRTLVLGEAYEQYF	TRBJ2-7	TRBV2	-	-
TGTGCCAGCAGCCACCGAGGAGGGTACAATGAGCAGTTCTTC	CASSHRGGYNEQFF	TRBJ2-1	TRBV7-6	-	-
TGTGCCAGCAGATTCCCCGCCTCCGCCGGGACAATGAACACTGAAGCTTTCTTT	CASRFPASAGTMNTEAFF	TRBJ1-1	TRBV28	once	-
TGTGCCAGCAGCCCCCTGCGGGGTACGCAGTATTTT	CASSPLRGTQYF	TRBJ2-3	TRBV6-5	-	-
TGTGCCAGCAGTACCAGGACAGGGAAGAACTATGGCTACACCTTC	CASSTRTGKNYGYTF	TRBJ1-2	TRBV27	-	TRBD1
TGTGCCAGCAGCCTCTCGACGGACGTTGATTCACCCCTCCACTTT	CASSLSTDVDSPLHF	TRBJ1-6	TRBV4-2	few	-
TGCAGCGTTGATCCAGGGACATATGGCTACACCTTC	CSVDPGTYGYTF	TRBJ1-2	TRBV29-1	-	-
TGTGCCAGCAGCGAAACAGGGTTAGGCTACACCTTC	CASSETGLGYTF	TRBJ1-2	TRBV5-5	-	-
TGTGCCAGCAGCTTAGGTTGGAGGACCCTTCCCCACAATGAGCAGTTCTTC	CASSLGWRTLPHNEQFF	TRBJ2-1	TRBV7-6	-	-
TGTGCCAGCAGCCAAGGTAATCGCTACGAGCAGTACTTC	CASSQGNRYEQYF	TRBJ2-7	TRBV3-1/TRBV3-2	-	-
TGTGCCAGTCAACGGACAGGGAACACTGAAGCTTTCTTT	CASQRTGNTEAFF	TRBJ1-1	TRBV12-3/TRBV12-4	-	TRBD1
TGTGCCAGCAGGGAAACAGGGTATGGTGAAAAACTGTTTTTT	CASRETGYGEKLFF	TRBJ1-4	TRBV3-1/TRBV3-2	-	-
TGTGCCAGCAAGAACAGGGGGAGATCCTATAATTCACCCCTCCACTTT	CASKNRGRSYNSPLHF	TRBJ1-6	TRBV19	-	TRBD1
TGTGCCAGCAGCTTAAGGTGGGGCAGTTACGAGCAGTACTTC	CASSLRWGSYEQYF	TRBJ2-7	TRBV11-2	few	-
TGTGCCAGCAGCATGCGCCTGAGCTCCTACGAGCAGTACTTC	CASSMRLSSYEQYF	TRBJ2-7	TRBV9	-	-
TGTGCCAGCAGCCCACAGGGACGAGGTAGCAATCAGCCCCAGCATTTT	CASSPQGRGSNQPQHF	TRBJ1-5	TRBV6-2/TRBV6-3	-	-
TGTGCCAGCAGCCGAAGTTTCGGGACAGGGGCCGACGAGCAGTACTTC	CASSRSFGTGADEQYF	TRBJ2-7	TRBV3-1/TRBV3-2	once	TRBD1
TGTGCCTTGAACACCGGGGAGCTGTTTTTT	CALNTGELFF	TRBJ2-2	TRBV30	-	-
TGCGCCAGCAGCTTGATGGGACAGACGAACACCGGGGAGCTGTTTTTT	CASSLMGQTNTGELFF	TRBJ2-2	TRBV5-1	-	TRBD1
TGTGCCAGCAGTCCATGGGGGGGTAGGCCGACTGAAGCTTTCTTT	CASSPWGGRPTEAFF	TRBJ1-1	TRBV27	-	-
TGTGCCAGCAGCCCGGGACCCACCTACGAGCAGTACTTC	CASSPGPTYEQYF	TRBJ2-7	TRBV7-8	-	-
TGTGCCAGCAGTCAATGGAGGGACACTGAAGCTTTCTTT	CASSQWRDTEAFF	TRBJ1-1	TRBV25-1	-	-
TGTGCCTGGAGGCAGACAGGGGGCATCAATCAGCCCCAGCATTTT	CAWRQTGGINQPQHF	TRBJ1-5	TRBV30	-	TRBD1
TGTGCCAGCAGCGCGGTGGACAGGAGTAACACTGAAGCTTTCTTT	CASSAVDRSNTEAFF	TRBJ1-1	TRBV9	-	TRBD1
TGTGCCAGCGGTGATCGACAGGGTGCGACAGATACGCAGTATTTT	CASGDRQGATDTQYF	TRBJ2-3	TRBV6-1	few	TRBD1
TGTGCCAGCACGGTCAGCTCCTATAATTCACCCCTCCACTTT	CASTVSSYNSPLHF	TRBJ1-6	TRBV27	-	-
TGTGCCAGCAGCCAAGATTGGGACAGGGGCCTCAACACTGAAGCTTTCTTT	CASSQDWDRGLNTEAFF	TRBJ1-1	TRBV3-1/TRBV3-2	-	TRBD1
TGTGCCAGCAGTTACTCACCCACTACATTGAATGAGCAGTTCTTC	CASSYSPTTLNEQFF	TRBJ2-1	TRBV6-5	-	-